A single TCR beta chain is shown here with its context. Its antigen is still unknown. The data derive from a study of cytomegalovirus exposure and HLA in healthy donors. As for the study in general: The same platform as the 500 to 700 first-cohort repertoires was used for the 130 or so validation repertoires, a later analysis reported. General study points: A later analysis found first-cohort TCR clusters tended to co-occur in the 90 to 150 validation repertoires. The study put roughly 160 TCR beta chains on its list as cytomegalovirus-associated.

The method was immunoSEQ multiplex PCR; TCRdb's version includes in-frame clones alone and lacks a portion of them. The data contain 110,000 or so clones, about 85% of them singletons. The CDR3 has 14 amino acids. The ends were cut back, 3 bases at V and 0 bases at J, with 12 bases in the middle. The germline V gene encodes CDR1 GTSNPN and CDR2 SVGIG (reference sequence). The clonotype originates from a woman younger than 30 in good health and CMV-seronegative. Sequencing was performed on PBMCs. The V call is TRBV30, the J call TRBJ2-7; a possible D gene is TRBD2 (5 bases). The DNA of the CDR3 is TGTGCCTGGAGAAGAGGGTCTGTCTCCTACGAGCAGTACTTC. This translates into CAWRRGSVSYEQYF.